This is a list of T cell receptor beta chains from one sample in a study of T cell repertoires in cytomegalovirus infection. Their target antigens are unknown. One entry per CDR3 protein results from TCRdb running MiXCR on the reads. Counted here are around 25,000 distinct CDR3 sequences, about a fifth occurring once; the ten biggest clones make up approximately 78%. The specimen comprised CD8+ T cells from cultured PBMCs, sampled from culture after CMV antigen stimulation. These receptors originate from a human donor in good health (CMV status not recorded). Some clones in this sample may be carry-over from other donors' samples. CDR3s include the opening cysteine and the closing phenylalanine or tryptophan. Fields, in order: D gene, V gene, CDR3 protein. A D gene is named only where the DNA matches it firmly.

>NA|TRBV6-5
CASSTEGGHPYEQYF
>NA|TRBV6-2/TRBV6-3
CASSYLVMNTEAFF
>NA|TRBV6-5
CATSVGGLGFYTGELFF
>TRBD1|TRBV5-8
CASSFGQGSEKLFF
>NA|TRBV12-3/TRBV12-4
CASRTGNHGYTF
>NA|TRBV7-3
CASSATGAGVNEQFF
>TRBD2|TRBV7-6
CASSPSGTYSYEQYF
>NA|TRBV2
CASSPWGTESSYNEQFF
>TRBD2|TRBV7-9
CASSLAGGRAFNEQFF
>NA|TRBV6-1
CASSDYEQYF
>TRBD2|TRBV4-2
CASSQGWSGGPIHNEQFF
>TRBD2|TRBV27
CASSPQAGGRETQYF
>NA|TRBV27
CASRLSGGRYEQYF
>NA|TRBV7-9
CASSSVGGLNTEAFF
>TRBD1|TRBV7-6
CATTGGAEAFF
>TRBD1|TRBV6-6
CASSYSRTGHGYTF
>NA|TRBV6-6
CASSYSKNPRASEQYF
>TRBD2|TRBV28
CASSLFLAEREGLSDTQYF
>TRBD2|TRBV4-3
CASSQGRVAGVYNEQFF
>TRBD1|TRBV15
CATSRDRGKAETQYF
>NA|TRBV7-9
CASSTTLDPNGQPQHF
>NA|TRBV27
CASSPSGWGETQYF
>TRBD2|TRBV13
CASSFGTSNEQFF
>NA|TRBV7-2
CASSVTPGQPQHF
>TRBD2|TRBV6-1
CASSTQAGVANEQFF
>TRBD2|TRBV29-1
CSACSGGPEETQYF
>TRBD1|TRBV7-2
CASRNRQGYVPLHF
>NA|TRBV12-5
CASQAGFTDTQYF
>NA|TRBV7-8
CASSLALNRATDTQYF
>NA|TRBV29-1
CSVEDRTDQETQYF
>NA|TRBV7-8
CASSFETEFNQPQHF
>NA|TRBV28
CASSPSVYEQYF
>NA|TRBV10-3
CAISEPREGATPGARELFF
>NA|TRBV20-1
CSASESPGGYTF
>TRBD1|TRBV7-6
CASSLAPRGYDEQYF
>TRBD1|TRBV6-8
CASSYAPGQGYNEQFF
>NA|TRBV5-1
CASSLSGTLGGSPLHF
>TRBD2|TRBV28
CASSGLAGSRETQYF
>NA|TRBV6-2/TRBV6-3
CASRLDGRHNQPQHF
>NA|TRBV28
CASSFLGPYLATNEKLFF
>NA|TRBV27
CASSLGQNQPQHF
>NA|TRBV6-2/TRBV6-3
CATTGLYEQYF
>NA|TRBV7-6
CASSLGGGTSPLHF
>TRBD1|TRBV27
CASSFQQRGPKLNSPLHF
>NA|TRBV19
CASSSIGSGANVLTF
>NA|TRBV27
CASRPVGGYEQYF
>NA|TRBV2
CSPGVRTEAFF